This T cell receptor beta chain emerged from a study of blood T cell repertoires in COVID-19. As for the study in general: Sites across the United States, Italy and Spain contributed samples from acute and convalescent COVID-19. T cells, B-cell-depleted T cells, or PBMCs provided the cDNA or gDNA that served as material.

Seattle participants joined during active infection and were tracked over time. This CDR3 is 14 amino acids long. V lost 2 bases and J lost 3, with 11 bases in between. The germline V gene encodes CDR1 SGHRS and CDR2 YFSETQ. In the original processing: The assay estimated nucleated cells by amplifying reference gene primers. Clones were sequenced by immunoSEQ multiplex PCR, and TCRdb holds only the in-frame ones, with some missing. The V and J calls and clone size were taken over from that table, and D and trimming were inferred from the DNA. The data show 360,000 or so clones, roughly 87% seen once. Sequences were obtained from peripheral blood. This TCR derives from a woman in her sixties or seventies with COVID-19, enrolled during active disease. The chain recombines TRBV5-1 with TRBJ1-2; TRBD1 is a possible D gene (6 bases). For the CDR3, the DNA is TGCGCCAGCAGCTTTACAGGGAGTGACTATGGCTACACCTTC. Protein sequence: CASSFTGSDYGYTF.